The clone carrying this T cell receptor (beta chain) was seen at least ten times. The data derive from a study of spatial heterogeneity in lung cancer. Via MiXCR, TCRdb re-called the 5' RACE reads, giving one row per CDR3 protein. Among tens of thousands of distinct CDR3 sequences, around 5.2% were seen once, and the ten largest hold over 8.5%. The CDR3 is 14 amino acids. In germline, CDR1 is MDHEN, CDR2 SYDVKM. V gave up 6 bases and J gave up 4 bases; unmatched junction bases: 5. The time point here: sample taken at primary tumor resection. Whole RNA was taken from tumor, nontumor lung or frozen PBMC; it was then sequenced unsorted.

This specimen was PBMCs, taken at surgery. V is TRBV28 and J is TRBJ2-7; 11 bases align to TRBD2. This receptor was obtained from a male donor with early-stage non-small cell lung cancer. The CDR3 is CASRTSGMRYEQYF. CDR3 DNA sequence: TGTGCCAGCAGGACTAGCGGGATGAGATACGAGCAGTACTTC.